The rows below give T cell receptor beta chains drawn from one sample of a study of cytomegalovirus exposure and HLA in healthy donors. Sequenced by immunoSEQ multiplex PCR; TCRdb stores in-frame clones only, minus some. The table lists 50,000 to 80,000 clones. What was sequenced was PBMCs. The receptors were gathered from a woman aged 18-29 years in good health and CMV-seronegative. The CDR3 runs from the conserved cysteine through the conserved F or W. The D gene is left open where the match is weak.

cdr3_aa: CATGQGFNQPQHF; cdr3_nt: TGTGCCACCGGTCAGGGTTTCAATCAGCCCCAGCATTTT; j_call: TRBJ1-5; d_call: -; v_call: TRBV15
cdr3_aa: CASSPFTGTGVLTQYF; cdr3_nt: TGCGCCAGCAGCCCTTTTACCGGGACAGGGGTCCTTACGCAGTATTTT; j_call: TRBJ2-3; d_call: TRBD1; v_call: TRBV5-1
cdr3_aa: CASSQVLAGVRTDTQYF; cdr3_nt: TGCGCCAGCAGCCAAGTACTAGCCGGGGTCCGCACAGATACGCAGTATTTT; j_call: TRBJ2-3; d_call: -; v_call: TRBV4-1
cdr3_aa: CASSTEGLDYEQYF; cdr3_nt: TGTGCCAGCAGCACAGAAGGACTGGACTACGAGCAGTACTTC; j_call: TRBJ2-7; d_call: -; v_call: TRBV11-2
cdr3_aa: CASSDRGQRGTEAFF; cdr3_nt: TGTGCCAGTAGCGACAGGGGCCAGAGGGGGACTGAAGCTTTCTTT; j_call: TRBJ1-1; d_call: TRBD1; v_call: TRBV19
cdr3_aa: CASSPSAVGYGYTF; cdr3_nt: TGTGCCAGCTCACCATCGGCGGTGGGCTATGGCTACACCTTC; j_call: TRBJ1-2; d_call: -; v_call: TRBV18
cdr3_aa: CASSLGQGALTEAFF; cdr3_nt: TGTGCCAGCTCGCTGGGTCAGGGGGCGCTTACTGAGGCTTTCTTT; j_call: TRBJ1-1; d_call: TRBD1; v_call: TRBV18
cdr3_aa: CASIQGYSGNTIYF; cdr3_nt: TGTGCCAGCATCCAGGGTTACTCTGGAAACACCATATATTTT; j_call: TRBJ1-3; d_call: -; v_call: TRBV28
cdr3_aa: CASTAGGGQDNEQFF; cdr3_nt: TGTGCCAGCACTGCGGGCGGGGGACAAGACAATGAGCAGTTCTTC; j_call: TRBJ2-1; d_call: -; v_call: TRBV9
cdr3_aa: CASSPWTGEYRSNQPQHF; cdr3_nt: TGTGCCAGCAGTCCGTGGACAGGGGAGTATCGAAGCAATCAGCCCCAGCATTTT; j_call: TRBJ1-5; d_call: TRBD1; v_call: TRBV27
cdr3_aa: CASSLLWGQQSELAKNIQYF; cdr3_nt: TGCGCCAGCAGCCTACTGTGGGGGCAACAAAGCGAATTAGCCAAAAACATTCAGTACTTC; j_call: TRBJ2-4; d_call: -; v_call: TRBV5-1
cdr3_aa: CASVKGDRTTDTQYF; cdr3_nt: TGCGCCAGCGTCAAAGGAGACAGGACAACAGATACGCAGTATTTT; j_call: TRBJ2-3; d_call: -; v_call: TRBV4-1
cdr3_aa: CSVQQGANEKLFF; cdr3_nt: TGCAGCGTTCAACAGGGGGCTAATGAAAAACTGTTTTTT; j_call: TRBJ1-4; d_call: TRBD1; v_call: TRBV29-1
cdr3_aa: CSVARRVGDEQFF; cdr3_nt: TGCAGCGTTGCTAGGAGGGTCGGGGATGAGCAGTTCTTC; j_call: TRBJ2-1; d_call: -; v_call: TRBV29-1
cdr3_aa: CASSTGQGAGYTF; cdr3_nt: TGTGCCAGCAGCACCGGACAGGGGGCTGGCTACACCTTC; j_call: TRBJ1-2; d_call: TRBD1; v_call: TRBV5-6
cdr3_aa: CASSLNRASYNSPLHF; cdr3_nt: TGTGCCAGCAGCCTAAACAGGGCGTCCTATAATTCACCCCTCCACTTT; j_call: TRBJ1-6; d_call: -; v_call: TRBV11-1
cdr3_aa: CASSGLGEQYF; cdr3_nt: TGTGCCAGCAGTGGACTGGGGGAGCAGTACTTC; j_call: TRBJ2-7; d_call: -; v_call: TRBV6-5
cdr3_aa: CASRLGGTEAFF; cdr3_nt: TGTGCCAGCAGATTAGGAGGCACTGAAGCTTTCTTT; j_call: TRBJ1-1; d_call: -; v_call: TRBV7-9
cdr3_aa: CASSFSAGGWETQYF; cdr3_nt: TGTGCCAGCAGCTTTTCGGCGGGGGGTTGGGAGACCCAGTACTTC; j_call: TRBJ2-5; d_call: TRBD2; v_call: TRBV5-4
cdr3_aa: CASEGGAFSTDTQYF; cdr3_nt: TGTGCCAGCGAGGGCGGGGCCTTCAGCACAGATACGCAGTATTTT; j_call: TRBJ2-3; d_call: -; v_call: TRBV7-9
cdr3_aa: CASSRSDGSSYEQYF; cdr3_nt: TGTGCCAGCAGCCGATCGGACGGGAGCTCCTACGAGCAGTACTTC; j_call: TRBJ2-7; d_call: -; v_call: TRBV11-2
cdr3_aa: CASSAALATIYF; cdr3_nt: TGTGCCAGCAGTGCGGCATTAGCCACCATATATTTT; j_call: TRBJ1-3; d_call: -; v_call: TRBV6-1
cdr3_aa: CASSELEDTQYF; cdr3_nt: TGTGCCAGCAGTGAATTGGAGGATACGCAGTATTTT; j_call: TRBJ2-3; d_call: -; v_call: TRBV2
cdr3_aa: CASSQGQIYGYTF; cdr3_nt: TGTGCCAGCAGCCAGGGACAGATCTATGGCTACACCTTC; j_call: TRBJ1-2; d_call: TRBD1; v_call: TRBV14
cdr3_aa: CASSSGTTAETQYF; cdr3_nt: TGTGCCAGCAGCTCCGGGACAACCGCAGAGACCCAGTACTTC; j_call: TRBJ2-5; d_call: -; v_call: TRBV7-9
cdr3_aa: CASSFGTGSTDTQYF; cdr3_nt: TGTGCCAGCAGCTTCGGGACAGGTAGCACAGATACGCAGTATTTT; j_call: TRBJ2-3; d_call: TRBD1; v_call: TRBV6-5
cdr3_aa: CASSLAQWAQPQHF; cdr3_nt: TGTGCCAGCAGCTTAGCGCAGTGGGCCCAGCCCCAGCATTTT; j_call: TRBJ1-5; d_call: -; v_call: TRBV7-2
cdr3_aa: CASTLSGADGFNYGYTF; cdr3_nt: TGTGCCAGCACCCTCTCTGGGGCGGATGGCTTTAACTATGGCTACACCTTC; j_call: TRBJ1-2; d_call: -; v_call: TRBV28
cdr3_aa: CASSQAVSTEAFF; cdr3_nt: TGTGCCAGCAGCCAAGCTGTGTCTACCGAAGCTTTCTTT; j_call: TRBJ1-1; d_call: -; v_call: TRBV4-2
cdr3_aa: CASSPDRDTEAFF; cdr3_nt: TGTGCCAGCAGCCCAGACAGGGACACTGAAGCTTTCTTT; j_call: TRBJ1-1; d_call: TRBD1; v_call: TRBV7-9
cdr3_aa: CASSLGQGSGELFF; cdr3_nt: TGCGCCAGCAGCTTGGGACAGGGCTCGGGGGAGCTGTTTTTT; j_call: TRBJ2-2; d_call: TRBD1; v_call: TRBV5-1
cdr3_aa: CASSYSPVAETQYF; cdr3_nt: TGTGCCAGCAGTTACTCACCGGTCGCAGAGACCCAGTACTTC; j_call: TRBJ2-5; d_call: -; v_call: TRBV6-5
cdr3_aa: CASRERDRDNYGYTF; cdr3_nt: TGTGCCAGCAGGGAAAGGGACAGAGATAACTATGGCTACACCTTC; j_call: TRBJ1-2; d_call: TRBD1; v_call: TRBV5-5
cdr3_aa: CASSLTESTDTQYF; cdr3_nt: TGTGCCAGTAGTTTGACGGAGAGCACAGATACGCAGTATTTT; j_call: TRBJ2-3; d_call: -; v_call: TRBV19
cdr3_aa: CSARPRGGKNIQYF; cdr3_nt: TGCAGCGCCCGTCCCCGGGGTGGCAAAAACATTCAGTACTTC; j_call: TRBJ2-4; d_call: -; v_call: TRBV29-1
cdr3_aa: CASSETRGGYNEQFF; cdr3_nt: TGTGCCAGCAGTGAAACTAGGGGGGGTTACAATGAGCAGTTCTTC; j_call: TRBJ2-1; d_call: -; v_call: TRBV6-1
cdr3_aa: CASSSGVGTNTEAFF; cdr3_nt: TGTGCCAGCAGTTCAGGGGTTGGGACGAACACTGAAGCTTTCTTT; j_call: TRBJ1-1; d_call: -; v_call: TRBV27
cdr3_aa: CASSPRLAVLFF; cdr3_nt: TGTGCCAGTAGTCCCAGACTAGCGGTTCTGTTCTTC; j_call: TRBJ2-1; d_call: TRBD2; v_call: TRBV19
cdr3_aa: CASRRSGTGTYEQYF; cdr3_nt: TGCGCCAGCAGGCGATCGGGGACAGGTACCTACGAGCAGTACTTC; j_call: TRBJ2-7; d_call: TRBD1; v_call: TRBV4-1
cdr3_aa: CASSLRLATIQETQYF; cdr3_nt: TGTGCCAGCAGTTTACGACTAGCGACCATTCAAGAGACCCAGTACTTC; j_call: TRBJ2-5; d_call: TRBD2; v_call: TRBV28
cdr3_aa: CASSPRTGSRDEQYF; cdr3_nt: TGTGCCAGCTCACCACGGACAGGGTCCCGGGACGAGCAGTACTTC; j_call: TRBJ2-7; d_call: TRBD1; v_call: TRBV18
cdr3_aa: CSVGRGENIQYF; cdr3_nt: TGCAGCGTTGGCAGGGGCGAAAACATTCAGTACTTC; j_call: TRBJ2-4; d_call: -; v_call: TRBV29-1
cdr3_aa: CASSQVAGEVGEQYF; cdr3_nt: TGTGCCAGCAGCCAAGTAGCGGGAGAAGTAGGCGAGCAGTACTTC; j_call: TRBJ2-7; d_call: TRBD2; v_call: TRBV4-2
cdr3_aa: CASSPIDPSGEQFF; cdr3_nt: TGTGCCAGCAGCCCGATCGACCCGTCGGGTGAGCAGTTCTTC; j_call: TRBJ2-1; d_call: -; v_call: TRBV7-9
cdr3_aa: CASSVGGGSSDNEQFF; cdr3_nt: TGTGCCAGCAGCGTAGGCGGCGGGAGTTCCGACAATGAGCAGTTCTTC; j_call: TRBJ2-1; d_call: TRBD2; v_call: TRBV9
cdr3_aa: CASSPTAGALEQYF; cdr3_nt: TGTGCCAGCTCACCAACAGCGGGAGCCCTGGAGCAGTACTTC; j_call: TRBJ2-7; d_call: TRBD2; v_call: TRBV18
cdr3_aa: CASTMRAGVSNQPQHF; cdr3_nt: TGTGCCAGCACTATGAGGGCAGGGGTTAGCAATCAGCCCCAGCATTTT; j_call: TRBJ1-5; d_call: -; v_call: TRBV6-6